This T cell receptor beta chain was captured by sequencing in a study of blood T cell repertoires in COVID-19. The wider study: The United States, Italy and Spain provided the acute and convalescent COVID-19 samples.

Patients of the Seattle cohort, enrolled during active infection, were followed longitudinally. Under the authors' procedure: The assay estimated nucleated cells by amplifying reference gene primers. The protocol was immunoSEQ multiplex PCR, while the TCRdb copy is restricted to in-frame clones and leaves out a portion. For V, J and clone size, that table is used; D and trimming come from the DNA. The sample includes under 300,000 clones, less than 90% of them seen just once. Germline V gene lookup returns CDR1 LGHNA and CDR2 YNFKEQ. The V and J ends lost 0 bases and 1 base, in that order; junction bases with no gene match: 8. This CDR3 has 18 residues.

The clonotype was recovered from a woman aged 25 to 39 with COVID-19, enrolled during active disease. The genes are TRBV4-2 and TRBJ2-5; TRBD2 aligns across 10 bases. The specimen was peripheral blood. The CDR3 DNA reads as TGTGCCAGCAGCCAAGATTGGGCTAGCGGGGGAGCCCAAGAGACCCAGTACTTC. Translated: CASSQDWASGGAQETQYF.